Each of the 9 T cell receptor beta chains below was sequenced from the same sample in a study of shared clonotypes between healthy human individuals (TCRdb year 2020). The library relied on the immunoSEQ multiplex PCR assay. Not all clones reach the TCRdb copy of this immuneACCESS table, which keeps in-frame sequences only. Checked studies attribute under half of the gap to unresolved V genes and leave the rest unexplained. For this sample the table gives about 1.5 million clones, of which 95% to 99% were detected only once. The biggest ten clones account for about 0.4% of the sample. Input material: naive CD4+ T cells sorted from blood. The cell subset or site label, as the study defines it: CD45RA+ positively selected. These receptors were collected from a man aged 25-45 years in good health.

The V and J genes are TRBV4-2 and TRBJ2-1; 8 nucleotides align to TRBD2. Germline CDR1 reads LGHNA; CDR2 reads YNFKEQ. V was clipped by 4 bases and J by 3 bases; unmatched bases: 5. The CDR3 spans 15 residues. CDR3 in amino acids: CASSPIAGNYNEQFF. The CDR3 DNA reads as TGTGCCAGCAGCCCGATAGCGGGAAACTACAATGAGCAGTTCTTC.

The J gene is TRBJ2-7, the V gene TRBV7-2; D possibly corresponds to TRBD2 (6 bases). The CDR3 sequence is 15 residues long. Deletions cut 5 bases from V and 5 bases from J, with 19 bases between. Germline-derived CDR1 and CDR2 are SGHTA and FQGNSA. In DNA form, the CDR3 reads TGTGCCAGCAGCCCCGGAGGGTGGCGGGTAAACGAGCAGTACTTC. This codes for CASSPGGWRVNEQYF.

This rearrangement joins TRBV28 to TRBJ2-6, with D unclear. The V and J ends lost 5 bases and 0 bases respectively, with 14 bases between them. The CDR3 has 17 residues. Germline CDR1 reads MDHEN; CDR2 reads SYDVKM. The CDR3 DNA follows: TGTGCCAGCAGTCCCTGGACGCTCTCCTCTGGGGCCAACGTCCTGACTTTC. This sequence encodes CASSPWTLSSGANVLTF.

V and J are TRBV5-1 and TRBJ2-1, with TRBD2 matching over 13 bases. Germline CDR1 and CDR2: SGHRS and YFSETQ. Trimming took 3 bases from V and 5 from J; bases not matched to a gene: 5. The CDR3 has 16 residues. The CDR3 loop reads CASSSGTSGINNEQFF. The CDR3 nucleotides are TGCGCCAGCAGCTCGGGGACTAGCGGGATAAACAATGAGCAGTTCTTC.

The CDR3 bases are TGTGCCAGCAGTTTACTTGACAGAAGCAATCAGCCCCAGCATTTT. Its translation: CASSLLDRSNQPQHF. The chain uses TRBV28 and TRBJ1-5, with D possibly matching TRBD1 (5 bases). The CDR3 consists of 15 residues. The germline V gene has CDR1 MDHEN and CDR2 SYDVKM. Trimming pared 2 bases from V and 1 base from J, leaving 9 bases between.

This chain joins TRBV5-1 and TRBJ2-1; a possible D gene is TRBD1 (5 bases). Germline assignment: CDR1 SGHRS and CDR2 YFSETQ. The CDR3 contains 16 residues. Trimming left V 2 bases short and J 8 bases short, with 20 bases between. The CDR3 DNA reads TGCGCCAGCAGCTTTGGCGGCCTAGGGGAAGAGCATGAGCAGTTCTTC. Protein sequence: CASSFGGLGEEHEQFF.

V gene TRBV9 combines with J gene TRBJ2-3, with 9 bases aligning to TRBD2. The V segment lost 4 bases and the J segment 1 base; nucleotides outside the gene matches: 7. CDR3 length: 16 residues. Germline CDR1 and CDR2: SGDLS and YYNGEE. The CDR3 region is CASSPNRLAGTDTQYF. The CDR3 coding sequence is TGTGCCAGCAGCCCAAACCGACTAGCGGGCACAGATACGCAGTATTTT.

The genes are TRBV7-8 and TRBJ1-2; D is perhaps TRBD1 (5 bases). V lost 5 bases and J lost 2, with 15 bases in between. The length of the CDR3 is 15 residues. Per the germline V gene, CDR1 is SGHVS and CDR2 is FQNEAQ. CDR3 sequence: CASSRRDGENYGYTF. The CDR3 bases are TGTGCCAGCAGCAGACGGGACGGAGAAAACTATGGCTACACCTTC. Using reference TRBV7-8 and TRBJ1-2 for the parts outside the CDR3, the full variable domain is GAGVSQSPRYKVAKRGQDVALRCDPISGHVSLFWYQQALGQGPEFLTYFQNEAQLDKSGLPSDRFFAERPEGSVSTLKIQRTQQEDSAVYLCASSRRDGENYGYTFGSGTRLTVV.

The CDR3 sequence: CASSEARTVRDTQYF. The CDR3 bases are TGTGCCAGCAGTGAAGCAAGGACAGTACGAGATACGCAGTATTTT. The V and J genes are TRBV2 and TRBJ2-3; tentative D call: TRBD1 (6 bases). The CDR3 extends over 15 amino acids. V lost 0 bases to trimming and J lost 5 bases, with 12 bases between them. Germline assignment: CDR1 SNHLY and CDR2 FYNNEI. The variable domain in full, with the rest retrieved from reference TRBV2 and TRBJ2-3, is EPEVTQTPSHQVTQMGQEVILRCVPISNHLYFYWYRQILGQKVEFLVSFYNNEISEKSEIFDDQFSVERPDGSNFTLKIRSTKLEDSAMYFCASSEARTVRDTQYFGPGTRLTVL.